Presented here are 4 T cell receptor beta chains from one specimen sequenced in a study of CD8+ T cells in alopecia areata. Investigators isolated RNA and reverse transcribed it into cDNA to act as the sequencing template. The method was immunoSEQ multiplex PCR; TCRdb's version includes in-frame clones alone and lacks a portion of them. Counted here are about 180,000 clones, 50% to 75% occurring once; the ten biggest clones make up roughly 14%. Specimen: CD4+ T cells sorted from blood, collected at week 0. The receptor set was obtained from a human donor with alopecia areata.

The chain links TRBV6-5 to TRBJ1-1; no reliable D call. The CDR3 extends over 16 amino acids. The V gene's germline CDR1 is MNHEY and CDR2 SVGAGI. V was shortened by 0 bases and J by 0 bases, with 11 bases between the two germline ends. The CDR3 DNA reads as TGTGCCAGCAGTTACTCTATTCCAGTCATGAACACTGAAGCTTTCTTT. This encodes CASSYSIPVMNTEAFF.

The sample holds a few counts of this clone. V gene TRBV5-1 combines with J gene TRBJ2-5; D is ambiguous. Germline CDR1 and CDR2: SGHRS and YFSETQ. The CDR3 totals 14 residues. V was pared by 2 bases and J by 3 bases, with 11 bases between. The CDR3 DNA is TGCGCCAGCAGCTTAAACCGGGCCAAAGAGACCCAGTACTTC. Its translation: CASSLNRAKETQYF.

The rearrangement links TRBV10-3 to TRBJ2-5; 8 positions match TRBD1. The germline V gene encodes CDR1 ENHRY and CDR2 SYGVKD. The V gene end was trimmed by 2 bases and the J gene end by 4 bases; junction bases not matched to a gene: 0. The CDR3 has 13 residues. Here the CDR3 DNA reads TGTGCCATCAGTGAGCAGGGGGCAGAGACCCAGTACTTC. This encodes CAISEQGAETQYF.

CDR3 in amino acids: CASSYLRVGEQYF. DNA for the CDR3: TGTGCCAGCAGTTACCTTCGTGTGGGCGAGCAGTACTTC. V usage is TRBV6-5 and J usage is TRBJ2-7; D is undetermined. Germline loops: CDR1 MNHEY, CDR2 SVGAGI. Trimming cost V 2 bases and J 6 bases, with 11 bases left between them. This CDR3 has 13 amino acids.